Following are 10 T cell receptor beta chains from one sample sequenced in a study of radiation and T cells in renal cell carcinoma. Time point here: blood 2 weeks post-SBRT. Treatment: 15 Gy SBRT to primary tumor, nephrectomy 4 weeks later. Clones were read by immunoSEQ multiplex PCR, and TCRdb kept only the in-frame ones, dropping some. This table has about 130,000 clones, 81% appearing once. The sample consisted of blood, taken from a patient whose treatment included radiotherapy and nephrectomy. These receptors were collected from a man aged 50 to 60 with renal cell carcinoma.

This sequence joins TRBV29-1 and TRBJ1-1, with D unresolved. Germline-derived CDR1 and CDR2 are SQVTM and ANQGSEA. The CDR3 is 11 residues long. Trimming stripped 5 bases from V and 4 bases from J, with 8 bases between. Written as DNA, the CDR3 is TGCAGCGTTACCCGGACCACTGAAGCTTTCTTT. It yields the protein CSVTRTTEAFF.

A single count supports this clone. The V call is TRBV6-6, the J call TRBJ2-3, with TRBD2 matching over 10 bases. The germline V gene has CDR1 MNHNY and CDR2 SVGAGI (reference sequence). The V gene end was trimmed by 5 bases and the J gene end by 3 bases; junction bases not matched to a gene: 8. The CDR3 is 16 amino acids. CDR3 nucleotides: TGTGCCAGCAGTCCCAAGCGGGGGGGGCGGACAGATACGCAGTATTTT. It codes for CASSPKRGGRTDTQYF.

The chain combines TRBV27 with TRBJ1-2; D ambiguous. CDR1 and CDR2 from the germline V gene are MNHEY and SMNVEV (reference sequence). V was pared by 2 bases and J by 0 bases, with 13 bases between. There are 16 residues in the CDR3. CDR3 loop: CASSLVPGQPNYGYTF. CDR3 DNA sequence: TGTGCCAGCAGTTTAGTTCCGGGCCAGCCTAACTATGGCTACACCTTC.

V is TRBV5-1 and J is TRBJ2-5, with 7 bases that match TRBD1. This CDR3 has 14 amino acids. The V and J ends lost 4 bases and 3 bases, in that order; junction bases with no gene match: 6. From germline, CDR1 is SGHRS and CDR2 YFSETQ. The CDR3: CASSIQGFEETQYF. Here the CDR3 DNA reads TGCGCCAGCAGCATACAGGGGTTCGAAGAGACCCAGTACTTC.

This chain links TRBV4-1 with TRBJ1-1; possibly TRBD1 for D (6 bases). V was cut by 0 bases and J by 1 base, with 18 bases left in between. Germline V gene lookup returns CDR1 MGHRA and CDR2 YSYEKL. This CDR3 is 18 amino acids long. The CDR3 loop is CASSQEVRPGAGNTEAFF. The CDR3, as DNA: TGCGCCAGCAGCCAAGAAGTTCGTCCGGGGGCCGGGAACACTGAAGCTTTCTTT.

The chain combines TRBV2 with TRBJ2-7; 8 bases line up with TRBD1. V shed 6 bases, J shed 3 bases, and the junction held 4 bases outside the gene matches. This CDR3 has 13 residues. The germline V gene has CDR1 SNHLY and CDR2 FYNNEI. CDR3 residues: CASRQGVFYEQYF. As DNA, the CDR3 is TGTGCCAGCAGACAGGGGGTTTTCTACGAGCAGTACTTC.

This clone was found a few times. This chain links TRBV9 with TRBJ1-5; TRBD1 aligns across 7 bases. This CDR3 has 14 residues. J gave up 5 bases and V 0 bases, and 2 bases lay outside the gene matches. The germline V gene has CDR1 SGDLS and CDR2 YYNGEE. CDR3: CASSVEDRYQPQHF. The CDR3 coding sequence is TGTGCCAGCAGCGTAGAGGACAGGTATCAGCCCCAGCATTTT. The variable domain in full, with the rest retrieved from reference TRBV9 and TRBJ1-5, is DSGVTQTPKHLITATGQRVTLRCSPRSGDLSVYWYQQSLDQGLQFLIQYYNGEERAKGNILERFSAQQFPDLHSELNLSSLELGDSALYFCASSVEDRYQPQHFGDGTRLSIL.

This clone was seen once. The rearrangement uses TRBV5-1 and TRBJ2-3; no definite D call. Trimming pared 7 bases from V and 0 bases from J, leaving 12 bases between. This CDR3 spans 14 amino acids. Germline loops: CDR1 SGHRS, CDR2 YFSETQ. In DNA form, the CDR3 reads TGCGCCAGCTCCGGCGACACTAGCACAGATACGCAGTATTTT. This gives the protein CASSGDTSTDTQYF.

The chain links TRBV11-2 to TRBJ2-7, with a tentative D call TRBD1 (6 bases). V was trimmed by 4 bases and J by 4 bases, leaving 11 bases between them. This CDR3 comprises 13 residues. Looked up from germline, CDR1 is SGHAT and CDR2 is FQNNGV. The CDR3 DNA follows: TGTGCCAGCAGCTCGTACCAGGGGTACGAGCAGTACTTC. Translation: CASSSYQGYEQYF.

The CDR3 nucleotides read TGCGCCAGCAGCCTGGACCCAGGGGGGGCGAACACTGAAGCTTTCTTT. Protein sequence: CASSLDPGGANTEAFF. The chain links TRBV5-1 to TRBJ1-1; 7 positions match TRBD1. This CDR3 is built from 16 residues. Per the germline V gene, CDR1 is SGHRS and CDR2 is YFSETQ. V shed 4 bases, J shed 1 base, and the junction held 10 bases outside the gene matches.